The 18 T cell receptor beta chains below come from one sample, sequenced in a study of blood T cell repertoires in COVID-19. Profiled with immunoSEQ multiplex PCR; TCRdb holds only in-frame clones, not every one. The repertoire holds hundreds of thousands of clones, with over 75% as singletons. The material sequenced was PBMCs or T cells enriched from blood (not recorded which). These receptors all stem from a young man who had recovered from COVID-19.

This chain links TRBV28 with TRBJ1-1; D may be TRBD1 (6 bases). The CDR3 contains 15 residues. Deletions cut 7 bases from V and 2 bases from J, with 17 bases between. Germline V gives CDR1 MDHEN, CDR2 SYDVKM. The CDR3 region is CASKIRGTQNTEAFF. Here the CDR3 DNA reads TGTGCCAGCAAAATCAGGGGAACGCAAAACACTGAAGCTTTCTTT.

The chain uses TRBV7-7 and TRBJ2-2; 13 bases match TRBD2. V shed 4 bases, J shed 6 bases, and the junction held 5 bases outside the gene matches. This CDR3 region has 16 residues. CDR1 and CDR2 (germline): SSHAT, FNYEAQ (reference sequence). In DNA form, the CDR3 reads TGTGCCAGCAGCTACGGGACTAGCGGGATCCCCGGGGAGCTGTTTTTT. This codes for CASSYGTSGIPGELFF.

The chain carries TRBV28 and TRBJ1-1; D is perhaps TRBD1 (5 bases). The CDR3 is made up of 17 amino acids. V was trimmed by 2 bases and J by 5 bases, leaving 21 bases between them. CDR1 is MDHEN, CDR2 SYDVKM, per germline. The CDR3 coding sequence is TGTGCCAGCAGTTTACCCCAGGGCGGGGGAGATCGAACTGAAGCTTTCTTT. This sequence encodes CASSLPQGGGDRTEAFF.

The chain couples TRBV7-3 to TRBJ2-6; TRBD1 might be the D (6 bases). V lost 5 bases to trimming and J lost 1 base, with 18 bases between them. Germline CDR1 is SGHTA and CDR2 is FQGTGA. There are 18 residues in the CDR3. CDR3 residues: CASSATPFDRSGANVLTF. The CDR3 nucleotides read TGTGCCAGCAGCGCCACTCCTTTTGACAGGTCTGGGGCCAACGTCCTGACTTTC.

In DNA, the CDR3 is TGTGCCAGCAGTTACCGTCTCCTAGCGAGGACCGGGGAGCTGTTTTTT. As protein: CASSYRLLARTGELFF. J is TRBJ2-2 and V is TRBV6-2 or TRBV6-3, with a weak D call TRBD2 (6 bases). Germline CDR1 MNHEY, CDR2 SVGEGT. This CDR3 spans 16 amino acids. V shed 2 bases and J shed 5 bases, with 15 bases lying between them.

Here the CDR3 reads CASSLSSEVREQYF. CDR3 in DNA: TGTGCCAGCAGCTTGTCCTCGGAGGTAAGGGAGCAGTACTTC. The genes are TRBV11-3 and TRBJ2-7; possibly TRBD2 for D (5 bases). CDR1 is SGHNT, CDR2 YENEEA, per germline. This CDR3 contains 14 residues. The V gene lost 3 bases and the J gene lost 7 bases, with 16 bases spanning the gap.

This sequence joins TRBV5-1 and TRBJ1-2, with D possibly being TRBD1 (5 bases). The CDR3 is 15 amino acids. V lost 0 bases to trimming and J lost 8 bases, with 17 bases between them. Germline V lookup: CDR1 SGHRS, CDR2 YFSETQ. The CDR3: CASSLERGAINGYTF. The CDR3 DNA is TGCGCCAGCAGCTTGGAAAGGGGCGCGATCAACGGCTACACCTTC.

As DNA, the CDR3 is TGCGCCAGCAGCTTGATGTCCCCTAGCGCGAACACCGGGGAGCTGTTTTTT. This encodes CASSLMSPSANTGELFF. This chain connects TRBV5-1 to TRBJ2-2; possible D gene TRBD2, 6 bases. CDR3 size: 17 residues. Between the trimmed V and J ends, which lost 1 base and 0 bases, there was a span of 13 bases. In germline, CDR1 is SGHRS, CDR2 YFSETQ.

The gene calls are TRBV3-1 (or the pseudogene TRBV3-2) and TRBJ2-7, with 14 bases identical to TRBD2. CDR1 LGHDT and CDR2 YNNKEL come from the germline V gene (reference sequence). This CDR3 is 14 amino acids long. Germline trimming cut 5 bases from V and 7 bases from J; bases unmatched to any gene: 4. The CDR3 DNA sequence: TGTGCCAGCAGCATGGGACTAGCGGGAGCTGAGCAGTACTTC. Amino acids: CASSMGLAGAEQYF.

Here the CDR3 reads CASSSGTSGPYEQYF. In DNA form, the CDR3 reads TGTGCCAGCAGTTCCGGGACTAGCGGACCCTACGAGCAGTACTTC. The chain links TRBV27 to TRBJ2-7, with 11 bases matching TRBD2. V lost 4 bases and J lost 2; bases outside the gene matches: 4. Germline V lookup: CDR1 MNHEY, CDR2 SMNVEV (reference sequence). This CDR3 region has 15 residues.

In its sample, this clone was seen a few times. V and J are TRBV4-1 and TRBJ2-7; 11 positions agree with TRBD2. This CDR3 region has 17 residues. Trimming removed 0 bases from V and 3 bases from J; junction bases left unmatched: 7. The germline gives CDR1 MGHRA, CDR2 YSYEKL. DNA for the CDR3: TGCGCCAGCAGCCAAGATTATTTTACTAGCGGGAGCTACGAGCAGTACTTC. Its protein product is CASSQDYFTSGSYEQYF.

DNA for the CDR3: TGTGCCAGCAGTCTCCCGGGACTAGGGGACAATGAGCAGTTCTTC. Its translation: CASSLPGLGDNEQFF. The chain couples TRBV28 to TRBJ2-1, with 8 bases aligning to TRBD2. Trimming cost V 5 bases and J 5 bases; bases outside gene matches: 8. The CDR3 is 15 residues long. Germline V gene data show CDR1 as MDHEN and CDR2 as SYDVKM.

This clone was counted a single time. The chain combines TRBV6-4 with TRBJ1-1, with TRBD1 matching 9 bases. V lost 6 bases, J lost 5 bases, and 7 bases stayed unmatched. The germline V gene has CDR1 MRHNA and CDR2 SNTAGT. The CDR3 has 14 amino acids. The CDR3: CASSPGTGRTEAFF. CDR3 bases: TGTGCCAGCAGCCCCGGGACAGGGAGGACTGAAGCTTTCTTT.

The chain links TRBV19 to TRBJ1-2; 8 positions agree with TRBD1. The germline V gene encodes CDR1 LNHDA and CDR2 SQIVND (reference sequence). Trimming cost V 4 bases and J 2 bases; bases outside gene matches: 3. The CDR3 sequence is 14 residues long. The CDR3 region is CASSRTGTNYGYTF. The CDR3 coding sequence is TGTGCCAGTAGTAGGACAGGGACAAACTATGGCTACACCTTC.

Here the CDR3 reads CASSQHRDQPQHF. The CDR3 DNA reads as TGTGCCAGCAGCCAACACAGGGATCAGCCCCAGCATTTT. V gene TRBV5-5 combines with J gene TRBJ1-5; D is perhaps TRBD1 (6 bases). V lost 4 bases, J lost 5 bases, and 10 bases lay in between. The germline V gene has CDR1 SGHKS and CDR2 YYEKEE (reference sequence). The CDR3 has 13 amino acids.

The chain is built from TRBV4-2 and TRBJ2-2; TRBD2 matches at 11 bases. Germline CDR1 reads LGHNA; CDR2 reads YNFKEQ. The CDR3 contains 16 residues. Trimming removed 4 bases from V and 7 bases from J; junction bases left unmatched: 8. The CDR3 spells CASSPTSGKSNGELFF. CDR3 DNA sequence: TGTGCCAGCAGCCCGACTAGCGGGAAGAGCAACGGGGAGCTGTTTTTT.

The chain couples TRBV12-3 or TRBV12-4 to TRBJ1-6, with D uncertain. This CDR3 contains 13 residues. V lost 2 bases to trimming and J lost 13 bases, with 12 bases between them. The DNA for the CDR3 is TGTGCCAGCAGTTTACAGGTCCGGTCGCCCCTCCACTTT. Translated: CASSLQVRSPLHF.

The chain joins TRBV7-2 to TRBJ2-3; D call uncertain. The CDR3 extends over 14 amino acids. Germline loops: CDR1 SGHTA, CDR2 FQGNSA. V gave up 0 bases and J gave up 4 bases, with 8 bases separating them. CDR3 region: CASSLAYIADTQYF. For the CDR3, the DNA is TGTGCCAGCAGCTTAGCGTACATCGCAGATACGCAGTATTTT.